This record looks at one TCR beta chain sequence and its context. The antigen is not known. The sample belongs to a study of cytomegalovirus exposure and HLA in healthy donors. General study results and limits: Earlier analysis looked at TCR beta V segments, and most were productive about 87% or about 30% of the time. According to reports, the classifier identified cytomegalovirus status with high specificity and sensitivity. There were some public TCRs occurring in many donors, but most TCR sequences were rare.

With 60 Vbeta and 13 Jbeta primers, the PCR was carried out. Only in-frame clones appear in the TCRdb table, and some are missing; sequencing was by immunoSEQ multiplex PCR. The sample includes 130,000 to 150,000 clones, 74% of them seen just once. V trimming: 8 bases; J trimming: 5 bases; junction bases outside the gene matches: 3. There are 12 residues in the CDR3. Germline CDR1 is SNHLY and CDR2 is FYNNEI. The chain joins TRBV2 to TRBJ2-3; 8 positions match TRBD2. Sequenced input: PBMCs. This sequence originates from a man younger than 30 in good health and CMV-seropositive. CDR3 coding DNA: TGTGCCAGCGGGACTAGTATAGATACGCAGTATTTT. It encodes CASGTSIDTQYF.